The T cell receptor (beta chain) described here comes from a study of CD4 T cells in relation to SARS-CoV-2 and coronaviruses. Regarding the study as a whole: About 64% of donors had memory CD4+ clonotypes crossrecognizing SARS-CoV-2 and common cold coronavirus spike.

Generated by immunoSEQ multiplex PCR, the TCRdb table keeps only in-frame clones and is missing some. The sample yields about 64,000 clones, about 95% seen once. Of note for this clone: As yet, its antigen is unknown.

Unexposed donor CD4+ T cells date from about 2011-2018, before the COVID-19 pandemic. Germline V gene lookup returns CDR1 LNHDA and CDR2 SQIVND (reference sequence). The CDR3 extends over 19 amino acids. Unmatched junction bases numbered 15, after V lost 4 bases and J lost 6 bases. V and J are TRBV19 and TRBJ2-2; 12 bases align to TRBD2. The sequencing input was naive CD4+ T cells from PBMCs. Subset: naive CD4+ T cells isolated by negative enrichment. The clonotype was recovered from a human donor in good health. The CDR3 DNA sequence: TGTGCCAGTAGTAAGGGCCTAGCGGGAGGGATGGGGCGTTCCGGGGAGCTGTTTTTT. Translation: CASSKGLAGGMGRSGELFF. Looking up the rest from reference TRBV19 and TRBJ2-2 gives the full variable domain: DGGITQSPKYLFRKEGQNVTLSCEQNLNHDAMYWYRQDPGQGLRLIYYSQIVNDFQKGDIAEGYSVSREKKESFPLTVTSAQKNPTAFYLCASSKGLAGGMGRSGELFFGEGSRLTVL.